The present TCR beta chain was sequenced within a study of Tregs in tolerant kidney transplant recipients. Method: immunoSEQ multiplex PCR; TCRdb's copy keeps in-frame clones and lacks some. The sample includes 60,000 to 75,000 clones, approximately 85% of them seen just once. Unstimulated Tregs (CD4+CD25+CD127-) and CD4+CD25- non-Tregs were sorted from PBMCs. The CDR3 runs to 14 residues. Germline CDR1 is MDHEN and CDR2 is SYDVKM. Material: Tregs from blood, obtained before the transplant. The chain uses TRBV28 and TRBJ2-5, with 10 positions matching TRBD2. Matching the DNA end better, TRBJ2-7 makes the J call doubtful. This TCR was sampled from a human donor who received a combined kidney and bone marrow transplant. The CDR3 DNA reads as TGTGCCAGCAGCCCCGGGACTAGCGTCCCCGAGCAGTACTTC. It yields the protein CASSPGTSVPEQYF.